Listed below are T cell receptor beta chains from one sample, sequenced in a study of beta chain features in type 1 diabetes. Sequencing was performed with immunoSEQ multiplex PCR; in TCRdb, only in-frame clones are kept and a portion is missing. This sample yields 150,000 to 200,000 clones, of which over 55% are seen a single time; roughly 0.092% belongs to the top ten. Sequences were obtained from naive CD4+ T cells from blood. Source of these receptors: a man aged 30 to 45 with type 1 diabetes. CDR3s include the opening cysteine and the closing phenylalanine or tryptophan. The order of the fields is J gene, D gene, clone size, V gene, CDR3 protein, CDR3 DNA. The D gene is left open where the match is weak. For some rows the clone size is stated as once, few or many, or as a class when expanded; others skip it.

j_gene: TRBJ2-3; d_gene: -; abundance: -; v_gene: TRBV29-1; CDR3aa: CSVEAGGGTDTQYF; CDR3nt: TGCAGCGTTGAAGCGGGGGGCGGCACAGATACGCAGTATTTT
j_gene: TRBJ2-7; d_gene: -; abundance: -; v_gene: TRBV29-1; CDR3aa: CSVVRGYEQYF; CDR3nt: TGCAGCGTGGTAAGGGGTTACGAGCAGTACTTC
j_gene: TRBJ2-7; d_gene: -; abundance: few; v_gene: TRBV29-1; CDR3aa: CSAGPGLTNEQYF; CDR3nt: TGCAGCGCTGGCCCAGGGTTGACAAACGAGCAGTACTTC
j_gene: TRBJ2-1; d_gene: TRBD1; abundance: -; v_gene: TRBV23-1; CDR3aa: CASSRLGDRPSYNEQFF; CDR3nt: TGCGCCAGCAGTCGTTTGGGGGACAGGCCGTCCTACAATGAGCAGTTCTTC
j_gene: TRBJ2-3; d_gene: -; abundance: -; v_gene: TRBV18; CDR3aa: CASADLDTQYF; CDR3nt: TGTGCCAGCGCGGACCTGGATACGCAGTATTTT
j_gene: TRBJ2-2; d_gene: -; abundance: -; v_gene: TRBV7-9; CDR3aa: CASSHRSITGELFF; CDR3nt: TGTGCCAGCAGCCATCGATCAATCACCGGGGAGCTGTTTTTT
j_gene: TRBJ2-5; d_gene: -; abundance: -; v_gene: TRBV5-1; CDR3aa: CASSLGQARQETQYF; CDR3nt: TGCGCCAGCAGCTTGGGACAGGCTCGACAAGAGACCCAGTACTTC
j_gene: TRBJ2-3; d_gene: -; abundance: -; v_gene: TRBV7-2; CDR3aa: CASSLGRSTDTQYF; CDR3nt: TGTGCCAGCAGCTTAGGACGGAGCACAGATACGCAGTATTTT
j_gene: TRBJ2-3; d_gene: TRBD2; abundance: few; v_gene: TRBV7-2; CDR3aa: CASVDSGLAADTQYF; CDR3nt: TGTGCCAGCGTCGATTCGGGACTAGCGGCAGATACGCAGTATTTT
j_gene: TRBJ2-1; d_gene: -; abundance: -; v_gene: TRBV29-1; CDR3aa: CSVEQGGNNEQFF; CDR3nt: TGCAGCGTTGAACAGGGAGGAAACAATGAGCAGTTCTTC
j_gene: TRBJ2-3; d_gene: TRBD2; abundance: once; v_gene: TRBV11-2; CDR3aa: CASSPGLAGNTQYF; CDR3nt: TGTGCCAGCAGCCCCGGACTAGCGGGTAATACGCAGTATTTT
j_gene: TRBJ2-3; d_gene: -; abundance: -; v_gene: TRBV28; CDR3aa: CASSRMPATDTQYF; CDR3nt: TGTGCCAGCAGTCGCATGCCTGCCACAGATACGCAGTATTTT
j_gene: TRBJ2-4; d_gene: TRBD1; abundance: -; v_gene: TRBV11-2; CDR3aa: CASSLEATGGGRLAKNIQYF; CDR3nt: TGTGCCAGCAGCTTAGAGGCGACAGGGGGCGGCCGGCTAGCCAAAAACATTCAGTACTTC
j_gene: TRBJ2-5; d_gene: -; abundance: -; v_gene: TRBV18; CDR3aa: CASSLTAGTQYF; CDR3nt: TGTGCCAGCTCCTTGACAGCGGGGACCCAGTACTTC
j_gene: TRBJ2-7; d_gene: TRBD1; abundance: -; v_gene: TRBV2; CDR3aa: CASQSGGVEDEQYF; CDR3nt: TGTGCCAGCCAGTCAGGGGGCGTTGAGGACGAGCAGTACTTC
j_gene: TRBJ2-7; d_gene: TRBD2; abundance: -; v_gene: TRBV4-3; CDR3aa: CASSHISGAVSYEQYF; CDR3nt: TGCGCCAGCAGCCATATAAGCGGGGCCGTCTCCTACGAGCAGTACTTC
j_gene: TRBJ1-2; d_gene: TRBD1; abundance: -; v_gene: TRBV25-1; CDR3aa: CASSVTGEANYGYTF; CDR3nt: TGTGCCAGCAGTGTGACAGGGGAAGCTAACTATGGCTACACCTTC
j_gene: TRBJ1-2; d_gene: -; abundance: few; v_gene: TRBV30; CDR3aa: CAWSPDYGYTF; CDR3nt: TGTGCCTGGAGTCCAGACTATGGCTACACCTTC
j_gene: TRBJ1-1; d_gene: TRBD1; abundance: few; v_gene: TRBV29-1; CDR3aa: CSVWDRVSGSPEAFF; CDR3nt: TGCAGCGTTTGGGACAGGGTGTCGGGGAGCCCTGAAGCTTTCTTT
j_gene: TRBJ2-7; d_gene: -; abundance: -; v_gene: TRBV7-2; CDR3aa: CASSLNAGFSEQYF; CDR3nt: TGTGCCAGCAGCCTCAATGCGGGGTTTAGCGAGCAGTACTTC
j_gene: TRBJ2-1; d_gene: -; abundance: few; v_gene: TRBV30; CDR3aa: CAWSALIYNEQFF; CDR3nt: TGTGCCTGGAGTGCTTTGATATACAATGAGCAGTTCTTC
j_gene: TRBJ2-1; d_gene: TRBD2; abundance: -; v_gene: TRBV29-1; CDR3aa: CSVEGVAGVAGEQFF; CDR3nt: TGCAGCGTTGAAGGGGTAGCGGGGGTGGCCGGTGAGCAGTTCTTC
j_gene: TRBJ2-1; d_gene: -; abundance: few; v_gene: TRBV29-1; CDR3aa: CSVAYNEQFF; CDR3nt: TGCAGCGTTGCCTACAATGAGCAGTTCTTC
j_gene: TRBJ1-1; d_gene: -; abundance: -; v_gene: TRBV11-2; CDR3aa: CASSSQGEAFF; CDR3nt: TGTGCCAGCAGCTCCCAGGGTGAAGCTTTCTTT
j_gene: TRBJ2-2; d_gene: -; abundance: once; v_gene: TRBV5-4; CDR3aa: CASSPRSGTGELFF; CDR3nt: TGTGCCAGCAGCCCCCGTTCAGGGACCGGGGAGCTGTTTTTT
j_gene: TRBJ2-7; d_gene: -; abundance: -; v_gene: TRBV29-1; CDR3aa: CSVEDKAGESYEQYF; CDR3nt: TGCAGCGTTGAAGATAAGGCAGGGGAAAGCTACGAGCAGTACTTC
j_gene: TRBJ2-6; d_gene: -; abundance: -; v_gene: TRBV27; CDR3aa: CASSSSSGANVLTF; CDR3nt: TGTGCCAGCAGTTCAAGCTCTGGGGCCAACGTCCTGACTTTC
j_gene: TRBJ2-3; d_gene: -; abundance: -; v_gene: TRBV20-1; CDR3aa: CSASRGDTQYF; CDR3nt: TGCAGTGCTAGTCGCGGAGATACGCAGTATTTT
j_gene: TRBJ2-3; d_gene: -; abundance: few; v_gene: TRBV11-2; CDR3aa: CASSLGSTDTQYF; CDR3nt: TGTGCCAGCAGCTTAGGCAGCACAGATACGCAGTATTTT
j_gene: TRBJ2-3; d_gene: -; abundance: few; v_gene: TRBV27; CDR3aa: CASRRLGYEYF; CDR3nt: TGTGCCAGCAGAAGATTAGGGTATGAGTATTTT
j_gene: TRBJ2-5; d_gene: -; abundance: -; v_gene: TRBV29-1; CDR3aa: CSVARGKLAQETQYF; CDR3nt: TGCAGCGTTGCCAGGGGGAAACTAGCCCAAGAGACCCAGTACTTC
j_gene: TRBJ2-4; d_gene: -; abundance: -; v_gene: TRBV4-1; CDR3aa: CASSPDGRGNDIQYF; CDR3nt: TGCGCCAGCAGCCCGGATGGGAGAGGGAATGACATTCAGTACTTC
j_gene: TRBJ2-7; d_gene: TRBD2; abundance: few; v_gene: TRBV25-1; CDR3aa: CASSEYTGGQVYYEQYF; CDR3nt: TGTGCCAGCAGTGAATATACGGGAGGGCAGGTATACTACGAGCAGTACTTC
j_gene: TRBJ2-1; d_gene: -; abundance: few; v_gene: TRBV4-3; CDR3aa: CASRKYGGLSSYNEQFF; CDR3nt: TGCGCCAGCAGAAAGTACGGGGGCCTAAGCTCCTACAATGAGCAGTTCTTC
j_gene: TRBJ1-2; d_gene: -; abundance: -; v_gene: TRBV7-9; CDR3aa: CATPSVPGYYGYTF; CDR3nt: TGTGCCACACCGAGCGTCCCCGGCTACTATGGCTACACCTTC
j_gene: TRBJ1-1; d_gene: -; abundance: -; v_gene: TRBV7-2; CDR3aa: CASRFSENTEAFF; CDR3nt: TGTGCCAGCAGATTTTCGGAGAACACTGAAGCTTTCTTT
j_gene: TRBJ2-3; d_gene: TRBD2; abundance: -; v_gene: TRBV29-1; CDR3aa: CSATGSGGRITDTQYF; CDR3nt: TGCAGCGCCACGGGGAGCGGGGGGCGGATTACAGATACGCAGTATTTT
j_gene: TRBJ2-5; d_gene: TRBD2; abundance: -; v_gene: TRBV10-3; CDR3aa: CAISVRLAEQETQYF; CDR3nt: TGTGCCATCAGTGTCCGGCTAGCGGAACAAGAGACCCAGTACTTC
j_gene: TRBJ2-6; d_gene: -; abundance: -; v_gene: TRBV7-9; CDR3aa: CASTPPGTGANVLTF; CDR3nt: TGTGCCAGCACCCCTCCCGGGACTGGGGCCAACGTCCTGACTTTC
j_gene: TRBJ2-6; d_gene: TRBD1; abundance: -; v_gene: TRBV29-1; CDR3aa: CSALTGSGANVLTF; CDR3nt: TGCAGCGCCCTGACAGGGTCGGGGGCCAACGTCCTGACTTTC